The following is a T cell receptor beta chain sequence with its context. This entry belongs to a study of blood T cell repertoires in COVID-19. Across the study: Spain, Italy and the United States supplied samples that represented acute and convalescent COVID-19. Sample material is recorded as cDNA or gDNA derived from T cells, B-cell-depleted T cells, or PBMCs.

Original processing notes: Reference gene primer amplification in the assay estimated nucleated cell counts. The assay was immunoSEQ multiplex PCR, and TCRdb's table has in-frame clones only and misses some. V, J and clone size are taken as reported in that table, and D and trimming were inferred from the DNA itself. The profile covers a few hundred thousand clones, with approximately 85% appearing a single time and about 6.9% taken by the ten largest. Participants were aged roughly 18 to 95 years, lived in around 25 US areas, and enrolled virtually. The sequencing input was PBMCs or T cells enriched from blood (not recorded which). The TCR comes from a woman aged 50 to 60 who had been exposed to COVID-19.

CDR3 nucleotide sequence: TGTGCCATCAGTGAAGGACGGACAGCCAACACTGAAGCTTTCTTT. It encodes CAISEGRTANTEAFF. The rearrangement joins TRBV10-3 to TRBJ1-1; D might be TRBD1 (6 bases). Germline V gene data show CDR1 as ENHRY and CDR2 as SYGVKD. Trimming stripped 3 bases from V and 2 bases from J, with 13 bases between. The CDR3 extends over 15 amino acids.